The next 22 T cell receptor beta chains were all read from a single sample in a study of vaccination and CD4 T cells after COVID-19. The treatment: 10-day PBMC culture with coronavirus spike peptide pools or control peptides (ViraFEST assay). These TCRs are of unknown antigen specificity. Scientists ran DNA taken from cultured CD4+ T cells through the Oncomine TCR Beta short-read assay for sequencing. TCRdb re-derived calls from the PCR reads in MiXCR, one entry per CDR3 protein. The sample has tens of thousands of distinct CDR3 sequences; about 42% are singletons. Source: CD4+ T cells from blood, cultured in vitro, taken before SARS-CoV-2 vaccination. All receptors come from a human donor who received a COVID-19 vaccine.

The chain recombines TRBV10-3 with TRBJ2-1, with 9 bases identical to TRBD2. Losses at the gene ends were 4 bases for V and 3 bases for J; bases not matched to a gene: 7. Germline-derived CDR1 and CDR2 are ENHRY and SYGVKD. The CDR3 consists of 16 residues. This chain's CDR3 is CAISAQLAGGYNEQFF. The CDR3 nucleotides read TGTGCCATCAGTGCACAACTAGCGGGCGGCTACAATGAGCAGTTCTTC.

DNA for the CDR3: TGTGCCAGCAGTGACAATATGGCTAGCGGCTCCTACGAGCAGTACTTC. As protein: CASSDNMASGSYEQYF. The chain has TRBV25-1 and TRBJ2-7, with 7 nucleotides matching TRBD2. The CDR3 extends over 16 amino acids. Germline V gene data show CDR1 as MGHDK and CDR2 as SYGVNS. V lost 3 bases to trimming and J lost 0 bases; unmatched junction nucleotides: 8.

The table lists this clonotype with a few counts. The chain couples TRBV2 to TRBJ1-5; 8 bases agree with TRBD1. This CDR3 spans 15 amino acids. Germline trimming cut 5 bases from V and 4 bases from J; bases unmatched to any gene: 7. Germline assignment: CDR1 SNHLY and CDR2 FYNNEI. The CDR3 is CASSSRTGRNQPQHF. In nucleotides, the CDR3 is TGTGCCAGCAGTTCCAGGACAGGGCGGAATCAGCCCCAGCATTTT. Complete variable domain (other parts from reference TRBV2 and TRBJ1-5): EPEVTQTPSHQVTQMGQEVILRCVPISNHLYFYWYRQILGQKVEFLVSFYNNEISEKSEIFDDQFSVERPDGSNFTLKIRSTKLEDSAMYFCASSSRTGRNQPQHFGDGTRLSIL.

The chain joins TRBV27 to TRBJ1-2; 9 positions agree with TRBD1. Trimming cost V 4 bases and J 8 bases; bases outside gene matches: 5. The CDR3 loop spans 13 amino acids. Germline CDR1 is MNHEY and CDR2 is SMNVEV (reference sequence). CDR3 protein: CASSYRQGGGYTF. For the CDR3, the DNA is TGTGCCAGCAGTTACCGACAGGGGGGAGGCTACACCTTC.

The rearrangement joins TRBV7-9 to TRBJ1-3, with D unclear. In germline, CDR1 is SEHNR, CDR2 FQNEAQ (reference sequence). CDR3 size: 17 residues. Trimming took 1 base from V and 0 from J, leaving 13 bases between them. The CDR3 reads CASSLGFPSHSGNTIYF. CDR3 in DNA: TGTGCCAGCAGCTTAGGTTTTCCCAGCCACTCTGGAAACACCATATATTTT. Supplemented by reference TRBV7-9 and TRBJ1-3, the full variable domain reads DTGVSQNPRHKITKRGQNVTFRCDPISEHNRLYWYRQTLGQGPEFLTYFQNEAQLEKSRLLSDRFSAERPKGSFSTLEIQRTEQGDSAMYLCASSLGFPSHSGNTIYFGEGSWLTVV.

This chain connects TRBV12-3 or TRBV12-4 to TRBJ2-5; D may be TRBD1 (5 bases). V was shortened by 1 base and J by 5 bases, with 8 bases between the two germline ends. This CDR3 comprises 13 residues. CDR3 in DNA: TGTGCCAGCAGTTTAGGACAGTTGGAGACCCAGTACTTC. It codes for CASSLGQLETQYF.

Of note for this clonotype: Germline and junction disagree at one end, which may indicate a read error. This chain uses TRBV5-6 with TRBJ1-2; weak D call: TRBD1 (5 bases). Germline V gene data show CDR1 as SGHDT and CDR2 as YYEEEE. CDR3 length: 13 residues. CDR3 sequence (DNA): TGCGCCAGCAGCCCCCTACAGGACTATGGCTACACCTTC. It specifies CASSPLQDYGYTF.

As concerns this clonotype: Compared with germline, one end of the junction differs, possibly owing to a read error. The V and J genes are TRBV6-2 or TRBV6-3 and TRBJ1-1, with D possibly TRBD1 on 6 matching bases. Germline CDR1 and CDR2: MNHEY and SVGEGT. The CDR3 runs 14 residues. The DNA of the CDR3 is TGTGCCAGCATTTACCATGGGGGGCGGACTGAAGCTTTCTTT. The encoded protein is CASIYHGGRTEAFF.

The rearrangement joins TRBV6-1 to TRBJ1-1; 10 nucleotides agree with TRBD1. CDR1 and CDR2 from the germline V gene are MNHNS and SASEGT. The CDR3 covers 20 residues. V was pared by 8 bases and J by 1 base, with 22 bases of the junction left unmatched. Here the CDR3 reads CASRGQGGSHRSSRNTEAFF. CDR3 nucleotides: TGTGCCAGCCGAGGACAGGGGGGGTCCCACCGGAGTTCTAGGAACACTGAAGCTTTCTTT.

This clonotype has more than one count but fewer than ten. The chain joins TRBV20-1 to TRBJ2-7, with 9 bases fitting TRBD1. This CDR3 is built from 12 residues. With 7 bases clipped from V and 5 bases from J, the junction kept 6 bases outside the gene matches. From germline, CDR1 is DFQATT and CDR2 SNEGSKA (reference sequence). Written as DNA, the CDR3 is TGCAGTGGTTTACAGGGGGCCGACGAGCAGTACTTC. It is translated as CSGLQGADEQYF.

The chain employs TRBV7-3 and TRBJ2-3, with a tentative D call TRBD1 (6 bases). Per germline, CDR1 SGHTA and CDR2 FQGTGA. This CDR3 has 15 amino acids. V was trimmed by 4 bases and J by 0 bases, leaving 11 bases between them. The CDR3 protein is CASSSWGHSTDTQYF. In DNA, the CDR3 is TGTGCCAGCAGCTCGTGGGGACATAGCACAGATACGCAGTATTTT.

This sequence joins TRBV2 and TRBJ2-5; 7 nucleotides match TRBD1. Germline V CDR1 and CDR2: SNHLY, FYNNEI. This CDR3 is built from 16 residues. After removal of 5 bases from V and 0 bases from J, the junction contained 9 bases not matched to a gene. CDR3 region: CASSLRDRQYQETQYF. In DNA form, the CDR3 reads TGTGCCAGCAGTCTCCGGGACAGACAGTACCAAGAGACCCAGTACTTC.

The chain combines TRBV6-5 with TRBJ2-7; 9 bases are shared with TRBD2. Germline V lookup: CDR1 MNHEY, CDR2 SVGAGI. V was clipped by 2 bases and J by 3 bases; unmatched bases: 2. This CDR3 is 14 amino acids long. The CDR3: CASSYAGGVYEQYF. CDR3 in DNA: TGTGCCAGCAGTTACGCGGGGGGGGTCTACGAGCAGTACTTC.

This chain uses TRBV6-1 with TRBJ2-3; D may be TRBD2 (7 bases). Between the trimmed V and J ends, which lost 9 bases and 5 bases, there was a span of 18 bases. The CDR3 spans 14 residues. Germline CDR1 MNHNS, CDR2 SASEGT. In DNA form, the CDR3 reads TGTGCCAGTGAATTGGGGGGGCCTGTAGATACGCAGTATTTT. Protein: CASELGGPVDTQYF.

This chain links TRBV25-1 with TRBJ1-2; 7 bases fit TRBD1. The CDR3 extends over 15 amino acids. J gave up 6 bases and V 4 bases, and 11 bases lay outside the gene matches. Germline lookup yields CDR1 MGHDK and CDR2 SYGVNS. The chain's CDR3 is CASSGTPGTEDGYTF. The CDR3 nucleotides are TGTGCCAGCAGTGGAACCCCAGGGACAGAGGATGGCTACACCTTC.

This chain uses TRBV10-3 with TRBJ2-1; D uncertain. The V gene's germline CDR1 is ENHRY and CDR2 SYGVKD. The V end was cut by 3 bases, the J end by 0 bases, with 9 bases between. There are 15 residues in the CDR3. The CDR3: CAISDLESSYNEQFF. CDR3 coding DNA: TGTGCCATCAGTGATCTTGAAAGCTCCTACAATGAGCAGTTCTTC.

This clonotype was counted only a few times. The chain is built from TRBV6-1 and TRBJ1-2; 8 positions match TRBD1. Germline V gene data show CDR1 as MNHNS and CDR2 as SASEGT. This CDR3 has 13 residues. V gave up 7 bases and J gave up 8 bases; unmatched junction bases: 9. CDR3 residues: CASNSQGARGYTF. Written as DNA, the CDR3 is TGTGCCAGCAATTCCCAGGGGGCGCGGGGCTACACCTTC.

This clonotype appeared a few times. J is TRBJ1-1 and V is TRBV6-1, with D hard to call. The CDR3 is made up of 14 amino acids. Germline CDR1 and CDR2: MNHNS and SASEGT. Trimming cost V 7 bases and J 4 bases, with 16 bases left between them. The CDR3 loop reads CASTPAAEGTEAFF. In DNA, the CDR3 is TGTGCCAGCACCCCGGCGGCGGAGGGCACTGAAGCTTTCTTT.

The rearrangement links TRBV6-1 to TRBJ1-1, with 9 bases matching TRBD1. The CDR3 is 14 residues long. The trim removed 6 bases at V and 1 base at J, leaving 3 bases unmatched. CDR1 MNHNS and CDR2 SASEGT come from the germline V gene. In nucleotides, the CDR3 is TGTGCCAGCAGCCTGGGACAGGGGAACACTGAAGCTTTCTTT. Amino acids: CASSLGQGNTEAFF.

The chain is built from TRBV5-4 and TRBJ2-1; 10 nucleotides align to TRBD2. The V and J ends lost 1 base and 9 bases, in that order; junction bases with no gene match: 4. The CDR3 runs 14 residues. Germline values: CDR1 SGHNT, CDR2 YYREEE (reference sequence). The CDR3 coding sequence is TGTGCCAGCAGCTTGCTAGCGGGGGTAGGTGAGCAGTTCTTC. It translates to CASSLLAGVGEQFF.

In this sample, this clonotype turned up a few times. The chain joins TRBV2 to TRBJ2-3, with a tentative D call TRBD1 (6 bases). The CDR3 length is 12 residues. The germline CDR1 and CDR2 sequences are SNHLY and FYNNEI. Deletions cut 6 bases from V and 6 bases from J, with 10 bases between. Here the CDR3 reads CASRGQTDTQYF. The CDR3 nucleotides read TGTGCCAGCAGAGGACAGACCGATACGCAGTATTTT.

The V and J genes are TRBV12-3 or TRBV12-4 and TRBJ2-2; D uncertain. Trimming shortened V by 7 bases and J by 1 base, and 10 bases separated the two germline ends. The CDR3 loop spans 14 amino acids. CDR3 in amino acids: CASTSPGNTGELFF. CDR3 nucleotides: TGTGCCAGCACCTCACCTGGGAACACCGGGGAGCTGTTTTTT.